This entry lists 6 T cell receptor beta chains sequenced from one sample in a study of blood T cell repertoires in COVID-19. Sequencing was performed with immunoSEQ multiplex PCR; in TCRdb, only in-frame clones are kept and a portion is missing. The sample records some 420,000 clones, 80% to 90% being singletons. The sample taken for sequencing was PBMCs or T cells enriched from blood (not recorded which). Source of these receptors: a man aged 25-40 years who had recovered from COVID-19.

The chain carries TRBV2 and TRBJ2-7; the match to TRBD1 covers 8 bases. The CDR3 runs 15 residues. Looked up from germline, CDR1 is SNHLY and CDR2 is FYNNEI. V trimming: 8 bases; J trimming: 0 bases; junction bases outside the gene matches: 9. This CDR3 reads CASGGQDAYSYEQYF. CDR3 DNA sequence: TGTGCCAGCGGGGGACAGGACGCCTACTCCTACGAGCAGTACTTC.

CDR3 amino acids: CASSQDFGWTEAFF. CDR3 nucleotides: TGTGCCAGCAGCCAAGATTTCGGTTGGACTGAAGCTTTCTTT. The chain recombines TRBV14 with TRBJ1-1; no firm D call. The V end lost 0 bases, the J end lost 5 bases, and 10 bases lay between the germline ends. The germline V gene has CDR1 SGHDN and CDR2 FVKESK. The CDR3 runs to 14 residues.

This chain joins TRBV27 and TRBJ2-1; 11 bases line up with TRBD2. This CDR3 is built from 17 residues. Germline V gives CDR1 MNHEY, CDR2 SMNVEV (reference sequence). The J segment lost 1 base and the V segment lost 5 bases, leaving 7 bases of the junction unmatched. CDR3 bases: TGTGCCAGCAGTCTCGGGGCTAGCGGGAGGTCCTACAATGAGCAGTTCTTC. Translation gives CASSLGASGRSYNEQFF.

The chain employs TRBV10-2 and TRBJ1-5; 7 bases align to TRBD1. J lost 7 bases, V lost 2 bases, and 5 bases had no gene match. Germline CDR1 is WSHSY and CDR2 is SAAADI. The CDR3 covers 14 residues. CDR3 protein: CASSEDRVKQPQHF. CDR3 bases: TGCGCCAGCAGTGAGGACAGGGTCAAACAGCCCCAGCATTTT.

V and J are TRBV27 and TRBJ2-3, with D possibly matching TRBD1 (6 bases). CDR1 is MNHEY and CDR2 is SMNVEV in the germline V gene (reference sequence). The CDR3 has 17 residues. V was clipped by 5 bases and J by 1 base, with 19 bases between them. The CDR3 loop is CASSPLKRGLGTDTQYF. CDR3 sequence (DNA): TGTGCCAGCAGTCCCCTTAAAAGGGGGTTAGGCACAGATACGCAGTATTTT.

This clone was found a few times. The sample has other DNA sequences that encode this CDR3 too. This chain uses TRBV27 with TRBJ1-2; perhaps TRBD1 as D (5 bases). Trimming left V 6 bases short and J 0 bases short, with 14 bases between. This CDR3 is 15 amino acids long. CDR1 is MNHEY, CDR2 SMNVEV, per germline (reference sequence). The CDR3: CASSLGPQANYGYTF. The CDR3 DNA sequence: TGTGCCAGCAGCCTGGGGCCCCAAGCTAACTATGGCTACACCTTC.